The rows below give T cell receptor beta chains drawn from one sample of a study of blood T cell repertoires in COVID-19. TCRdb's copy holds only in-frame clones and misses some; the assay was immunoSEQ multiplex PCR. The table lists fewer than 250,000 clones, about four fifths of them singletons, with 3.6% in the top ten. The source material was PBMCs or T cells enriched from blood (not recorded which). The source is a woman in her 40s who had been exposed to COVID-19. Both conserved end residues are part of each CDR3. The order of the fields is clone size, J gene, V gene, CDR3 protein. Clone size is not always given. Where it is, it says once, few, many or a class for expanded clones.

.	TRBJ2-7	TRBV18	CASSPPVGDEQYF
.	TRBJ2-7	TRBV28	CASIYGTGSGEQYF
.	TRBJ1-2	TRBV27	CASLGGTPQGIYGYTF
.	TRBJ2-4	TRBV30	CAWSSGAGQNIQYF
.	TRBJ1-2	TRBV27	CASKGQDDYGYTF
.	TRBJ1-5	TRBV19	CASSIAKAAGRIGQPQHF
many	TRBJ1-1	TRBV30	CAWLRTAMNTEAFF
few	TRBJ1-2	TRBV13	CASSLGAGGYGYTF
few	TRBJ1-2	TRBV28	CASSTEIYSF
.	TRBJ2-7	TRBV2	CASSDRLAGYEQYF
few	TRBJ1-2	TRBV5-1	CASSLATANYGYTF
few	TRBJ1-6	TRBV2	CASSPGQKRNSPLHF
once	TRBJ2-7	TRBV18	CASSPPGSGREQYF
.	TRBJ1-6	TRBV28	CASTPRQGYNSPLHF
.	TRBJ2-3	TRBV11-3	CASSLGSLAGPDTQYF
.	TRBJ2-5	TRBV19	CASSSRQGDRETQYF
.	TRBJ2-5	TRBV7-9	CASSLPGKQETQYF
once	TRBJ2-3	TRBV28	CASTSGGAWDTQYF
once	TRBJ2-3	TRBV18	CASSETGALTDTQYF
once	TRBJ2-2	TRBV27	CASSPGLLPGELFF
.	TRBJ1-1	TRBV5-1	CASSYNPTTGGSEAFF
.	TRBJ1-4	TRBV5-1	CASSQWTGPGEKLFF
.	TRBJ2-1	TRBV7-2	CASSLGAGGLDEQFF
.	TRBJ1-3	TRBV5-8	CASSPRTGALFSGNTIYF
.	TRBJ2-5	TRBV4-2	CASSSGGGGAETQYF
.	TRBJ2-5	TRBV7-9	CASSIGASGGPERPKETQYF
once	TRBJ2-5	TRBV24-1	CATSEVGSQETQYF
.	TRBJ2-3	TRBV5-4	CASSTGLAGVGDTQYF
.	TRBJ1-5	TRBV6-9	CAIQTGDQPQHF
.	TRBJ1-5	TRBV7-2	CASSPLGGAEWPQHF
.	TRBJ2-2	TRBV12-3/TRBV12-4	CASSYERELFF
few	TRBJ1-2	TRBV6-2/TRBV6-3	CASSLQDRGSHGYTF